This T cell receptor (beta chain) was identified during a study of a mutant IDH1 vaccine in newly diagnosed glioma. Looking at the study overall: Commencement of vaccination occurred 4-6 weeks following radiotherapy alone, or concurrently with temozolomide cycles. Findings and limits, study-wide: Among top peripheral T cell clonotypes, changes seemed unrelated to pseudoprogression.

With regard to this clone: The target antigen is unknown.

Specified time point: week 35, safety follow-up. In the vaccine, a single dose held 300 ug of the mutant IDH1 20-mer peptide, along with topical imiquimod. The study gave patients eight vaccinations in weeks 1, 3, 5, 7, 11, 15, 19, 23. The donors had new WHO grade 3 or 4 astrocytomas; these were IDH1-mutant and ATRX-lost. Clones were read by immunoSEQ multiplex PCR, and TCRdb kept only the in-frame ones, dropping some. Seen here are about 54,000 clones, 80% to 85% observed once, and the top ten hold about 4%. The CDR3 consists of 13 residues. Germline CDR1 SNHLY, CDR2 FYNNEI. V was pared by 8 bases and J by 2 bases, with 12 bases between.

This clonotype was sampled from a young woman with glioma. The chain is built from TRBV2 and TRBJ1-2, with D uncertain. The material was PBMCs, obtained from a glioma patient whose treatment included an IDH1 peptide vaccine. The CDR3 coding sequence is TGTGCCAGCGTGAACAGAGGCAACTATGGCTACACCTTC. This sequence encodes CASVNRGNYGYTF.